A single sample gave rise to the 24 T cell receptor beta chains below, sequenced in a study of cytomegalovirus exposure and HLA in healthy donors. Both 60 Vbeta primers and 13 Jbeta primers went into the PCR. The data were produced by immunoSEQ multiplex PCR, yet TCRdb's version contains in-frame clones alone and is incomplete. Of 150,000 to 200,000 clones in the sample, about three quarters were seen once. The sequencing input was PBMCs. Source of these receptors: a woman aged 40 to 49 in good health and CMV-seronegative.

The chain uses TRBV4-3 and TRBJ2-7, with TRBD1 identical over 7 bases. Germline CDR1 reads LGHNA; CDR2 reads YSLEER. Unmatched junction bases numbered 14, after V lost 3 bases and J lost 0 bases. The CDR3 length is 18 residues. CDR3 in amino acids: CASSQRKGAGRSSYEQYV. The CDR3 DNA is TGCGCCAGCAGCCAGCGAAAGGGGGCAGGCCGTTCCTCCTACGAGCAGTACGTC.

J is TRBJ1-4 and V is TRBV5-1, with D possibly being TRBD1 (5 bases). Trimming took 5 bases from V and 0 from J, leaving 11 bases between them. The germline gives CDR1 SGHRS, CDR2 YFSETQ. There are 15 residues in the CDR3. CDR3 in DNA: TGCGCCAGCAGGCGGGGGGGAACAACTAATGAAAAACTGTTTTTT. This translates into CASRRGGTTNEKLFF.

This clone was seen more than once but under ten times. The chain recombines TRBV7-3 with TRBJ2-4; D perhaps matches TRBD1 (6 bases). There are 15 residues in the CDR3. Germline assignment: CDR1 SGHTA and CDR2 FQGTGA. V lost 0 bases, J lost 7 bases, and 13 bases lay in between. DNA of the CDR3: TGTGCCAGCAGCTTAACCAACCACAGGGAGAACATTCAGTACTTC. This codes for CASSLTNHRENIQYF.

J is TRBJ2-7 and V is TRBV28; 11 positions match TRBD1. J was trimmed by 4 bases and V by 6 bases; bases with no gene match: 14. The CDR3 runs 17 residues. CDR1 MDHEN and CDR2 SYDVKM come from the germline V gene. The CDR3 here is CASRPPPGQGVLYEQYV. CDR3 nucleotides: TGTGCCAGCAGGCCTCCGCCGGGACAGGGGGTACTATACGAGCAGTACGTC.

Concerning this clone itself: Relative to the germline gene, one junction end is altered; a read error may explain this. This sequence joins TRBV6-6 and TRBJ1-5; D is perhaps TRBD1 (6 bases). The CDR3 totals 15 residues. The germline V gene has CDR1 MNHNY and CDR2 SVGAGI (reference sequence). The CDR3 protein is CVSSRRGARNQPQHF. As DNA, the CDR3 is TGTGTCAGCAGCCGCCGGGGGGCCCGGAATCAGCCCCAGCATTTT.

This chain links TRBV27 with TRBJ2-1; a weak D match, TRBD1 (6 bases). Trimming cost V 4 bases and J 13 bases, with 14 bases left between them. Germline V CDR1 and CDR2: MNHEY, SMNVEV (reference sequence). There are 12 residues in the CDR3. In DNA form, the CDR3 reads TGTGCCAGCAGTTACAGGGCGAGGGAACAGTTCTTC. Its protein is CASSYRAREQFF.

The chain recombines TRBV19 with TRBJ2-7; tentatively, D is TRBD2 (7 bases). Germline V lookup: CDR1 LNHDA, CDR2 SQIVND (reference sequence). The CDR3 consists of 15 residues. V was clipped by 6 bases and J by 3 bases, with 18 bases between them. CDR3 nucleotide sequence: TGTGCCAGTAGCCTAAGGGGGGGAGCTCACTACGAGCAGTACTTC. Its translation: CASSLRGGAHYEQYF.

This rearrangement joins TRBV4-3 to TRBJ2-1; TRBD2 is a possible D gene (7 bases). The V gene's germline CDR1 is LGHNA and CDR2 YSLEER. The length of the CDR3 is 16 residues. V dropped 0 bases and J dropped 7 bases, with 16 bases sitting between them. CDR3 nucleotide sequence: TGCGCCAGCAGCCAAGAGTCTGGGGGGGCGGGGAATGAGCAGTTCTTC. This gives the protein CASSQESGGAGNEQFF.

This clone was seen more than once but under ten times. This sequence joins TRBV11-3 and TRBJ2-5; 11 bases are a match to TRBD2. Trimming removed 4 bases from V and 2 bases from J; junction bases left unmatched: 3. The CDR3 loop spans 15 amino acids. Germline loops: CDR1 SGHNT, CDR2 YENEEA. CDR3 region: CASSSRLAGQETQYF. In DNA, the CDR3 is TGTGCCAGCAGCTCCAGACTAGCGGGGCAAGAGACCCAGTACTTC.

This clone was counted once. Other DNA sequences of this sample code for an identical CDR3. The DNA for the CDR3 is TGCAGCGTTGTTAGGGATCGGGGCACTGAAGCTTTCTTT. Its protein is CSVVRDRGTEAFF. V is TRBV29-1 and J is TRBJ1-1; D is undetermined. The CDR3 consists of 13 residues. Germline V gives CDR1 SQVTM, CDR2 ANQGSEA. Between the trimmed V and J ends, which lost 4 bases and 4 bases, there was a span of 13 bases.

This clone was seen just once. The chain is built from TRBV19 and TRBJ2-3; 8 bases align to TRBD1. Germline lookup yields CDR1 LNHDA and CDR2 SQIVND (reference sequence). J gave up 9 bases and V 5 bases, and 10 bases lay outside the gene matches. This CDR3 is 14 amino acids long. The DNA of the CDR3 is TGTGCCAGTAGTTTTGGGACAGGTCCCCAAACGCAGTATTTT. It yields the protein CASSFGTGPQTQYF.

In its sample, this clone was seen a few times. CDR3 bases: TGTGCCAGCAGCTTAGAGGGGACACCCTTCTTCTACGAGCAGTACGTC. It translates to CASSLEGTPFFYEQYV. V and J are TRBV7-9 and TRBJ2-7, with D possibly TRBD1 on 6 matching bases. The germline V gene encodes CDR1 SEHNR and CDR2 FQNEAQ (reference sequence). This CDR3 is built from 16 residues. V was cut by 1 base and J by 3 bases, with 16 bases left in between.

This clone was recorded a few times. DNA for the CDR3: TGTGCCAGCAGCTCCCCGCCGGACAGTCGGGCTTTCTTT. Translating gives CASSSPPDSRAFF. The chain joins TRBV7-2 to TRBJ1-1, with TRBD1 as a possible D gene (6 bases). CDR1 SGHTA and CDR2 FQGNSA come from the germline V gene. V lost 4 bases and J lost 11, with 17 bases in between. This CDR3 is 13 amino acids long.

CDR3 DNA: TGTGCCAGCAGCTCGATGGGACAGCTGAACACTGAAGCTTTCTTT. Translating it yields CASSSMGQLNTEAFF. V and J are TRBV7-9 and TRBJ1-1, with 7 nucleotides matching TRBD1. V trimming: 4 bases; J trimming: 0 bases; junction bases outside the gene matches: 5. Looked up from germline, CDR1 is SEHNR and CDR2 is FQNEAQ (reference sequence). The CDR3 has 15 residues. Full variable domain (missing parts from reference TRBV7-9 and TRBJ1-1): DTGVSQNPRHKITKRGQNVTFRCDPISEHNRLYWYRQTLGQGPEFLTYFQNEAQLEKSRLLSDRFSAERPKGSFSTLEIQRTEQGDSAMYLCASSSMGQLNTEAFFGQGTRLTVV.

This clone occurred a few times. The gene calls are TRBV5-8 and TRBJ1-6, with TRBD1 matching over 7 bases. Germline CDR1 SGHTS, CDR2 YDEGEE. CDR3 size: 15 residues. Trimming at V came to 4 bases and at J to 7 bases, leaving 8 bases not matched to a gene. Here the CDR3 DNA reads TGTGCCAGCAGCCTACAGGGGCTGGAAAATTCACCCCTCCACTTT. Its translation: CASSLQGLENSPLHF. Supplemented by reference TRBV5-8 and TRBJ1-6, the full variable domain reads EAGVTQSPTHLIKTRGQQATLRCSPISGHTSVYWYQQALGLGLQFLLWYDEGEERNRGNFPPRFSGRQFPNYSSELNVNALELEDSALYLCASSLQGLENSPLHFGNGTRLTVT.

The chain links TRBV28 to TRBJ1-1; TRBD1 matches at 8 bases. Germline-derived CDR1 and CDR2 are MDHEN and SYDVKM. Trimming cost V 4 bases and J 4 bases; bases outside gene matches: 14. The CDR3 runs to 17 residues. As DNA, the CDR3 is TGTGCCAGCAGTTGGGGCCTGGGGACAGGCATATTCACTGAAGCTTTCTTT. The encoded protein is CASSWGLGTGIFTEAFF. Variable domain in full (rest from reference TRBV28 and TRBJ1-1): DVKVTQSSRYLVKRTGEKVFLECVQDMDHENMFWYRQDPGLGLRLIYFSYDVKMKEKGDIPEGYSVSREKKERFSLILESASTNQTSMYLCASSWGLGTGIFTEAFFGQGTRLTVV.

The genes are TRBV19 and TRBJ1-2, with D maybe TRBD1 (6 bases). V lost 5 bases, J lost 4 bases, and 14 bases lay in between. Germline loops: CDR1 LNHDA, CDR2 SQIVND (reference sequence). This CDR3 comprises 14 residues. CDR3: CASSRLQGRYGYTF. The CDR3 DNA is TGTGCCAGTAGTCGCCTACAGGGCCGCTATGGCTACACCTTC.

The rearrangement uses TRBV27 and TRBJ1-5, with D possibly TRBD1 on 5 matching bases. The CDR3 is 15 amino acids. Germline values: CDR1 MNHEY, CDR2 SMNVEV (reference sequence). V lost 2 bases, J lost 4 bases, and 12 bases lay in between. The CDR3 spells CASSLMGGGNQPQHF. Written as DNA, the CDR3 is TGTGCCAGCAGTTTAATGGGGGGTGGAAATCAGCCCCAGCATTTT.

The chain employs TRBV19 and TRBJ1-5; 9 bases are shared with TRBD1. V shed 6 bases, J shed 7 bases, and the junction held 13 bases outside the gene matches. CDR1 is LNHDA and CDR2 is SQIVND in the germline V gene (reference sequence). This CDR3 has 16 amino acids. The CDR3 DNA reads as TGTGCCAGTAGCCCCTTCGCGGGGACAGGGTTACAGCCCCAGCATTTT. Its translation: CASSPFAGTGLQPQHF. Complete variable domain (other parts from reference TRBV19 and TRBJ1-5): DGGITQSPKYLFRKEGQNVTLSCEQNLNHDAMYWYRQDPGQGLRLIYYSQIVNDFQKGDIAEGYSVSREKKESFPLTVTSAQKNPTAFYLCASSPFAGTGLQPQHFGDGTRLSIL.

The chain combines TRBV4-1 with TRBJ1-6; no firm D call. The V and J ends lost 0 bases and 1 base respectively, with 10 bases between them. The germline V gene encodes CDR1 MGHRA and CDR2 YSYEKL. CDR3 length: 17 amino acids. CDR3 nucleotide sequence: TGCGCCAGCAGCCAAGATGCTGAGCCTTCCTATAATTCACCCCTCCACTTT. Translated, it gives CASSQDAEPSYNSPLHF.

The V call is TRBV7-9, the J call TRBJ2-5; TRBD2 matches at 11 bases. Germline trimming cut 4 bases from V and 5 bases from J; bases unmatched to any gene: 12. Looked up from germline, CDR1 is SEHNR and CDR2 is FQNEAQ (reference sequence). The CDR3 totals 17 residues. CDR3 region: CASSSGLAVTFRETQYF. CDR3 nucleotide sequence: TGTGCCAGCAGCTCGGGACTAGCGGTTACCTTTCGGGAGACCCAGTACTTC.

This chain joins TRBV10-3 and TRBJ2-6; D possibly corresponds to TRBD2 (6 bases). CDR3 length: 16 residues. Germline assignment: CDR1 ENHRY and CDR2 SYGVKD. The V and J ends lost 10 bases and 3 bases respectively, with 19 bases between them. CDR3 sequence reads: CATATGTLRGANVLTF. CDR3 nucleotides: TGTGCCACCGCGACCGGGACTCTCCGTGGGGCCAACGTCCTGACTTTC.

V and J are TRBV6-4 and TRBJ2-2, with D maybe TRBD2 (6 bases). The CDR3 sequence is 16 residues long. Per the germline V gene, CDR1 is MRHNA and CDR2 is SNTAGT. The V end was cut by 7 bases, the J end by 0 bases, with 15 bases between. CDR3 in amino acids: CASTSSDGSNTGELFF. The DNA of the CDR3 is TGTGCCAGCACATCTAGCGATGGGTCGAACACCGGGGAGCTGTTTTTT.

This chain joins TRBV21-1 and TRBJ2-7; the table's D call, TRBD2, was not checked against the DNA. TRBV21-1 is tagged as a pseudogene. The CDR3 loop spans 15 amino acids. The CDR3 sequence: CASSRPGTRGYEQYV. CDR3 in DNA: TGTGCCAGCAGCAGGCCCGGGACTAGAGGCTACGAGCAGTACGTC.